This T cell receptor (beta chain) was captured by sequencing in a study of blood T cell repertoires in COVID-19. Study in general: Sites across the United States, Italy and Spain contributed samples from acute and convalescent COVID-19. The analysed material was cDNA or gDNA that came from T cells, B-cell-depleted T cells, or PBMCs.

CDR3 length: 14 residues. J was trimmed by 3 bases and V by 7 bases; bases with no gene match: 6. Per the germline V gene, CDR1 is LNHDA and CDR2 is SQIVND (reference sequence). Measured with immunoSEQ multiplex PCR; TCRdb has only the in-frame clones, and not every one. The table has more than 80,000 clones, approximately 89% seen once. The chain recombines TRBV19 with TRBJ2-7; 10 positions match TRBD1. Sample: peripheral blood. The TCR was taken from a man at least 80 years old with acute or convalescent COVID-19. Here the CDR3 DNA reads TGTGCCAGTACCTCCGGGACAGGGGACTACGAGCAGTACTTC. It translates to CASTSGTGDYEQYF.